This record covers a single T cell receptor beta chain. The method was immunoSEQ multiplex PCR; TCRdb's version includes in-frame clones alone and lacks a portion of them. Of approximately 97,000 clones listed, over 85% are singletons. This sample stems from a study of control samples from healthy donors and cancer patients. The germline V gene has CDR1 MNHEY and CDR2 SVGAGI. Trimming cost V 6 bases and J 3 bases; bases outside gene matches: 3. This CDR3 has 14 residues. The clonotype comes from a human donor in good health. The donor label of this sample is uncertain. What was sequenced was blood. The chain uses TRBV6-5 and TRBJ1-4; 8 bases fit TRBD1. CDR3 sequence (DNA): TGTGCCAGCAGGAAGACAGGGGCTAATGAAAAACTGTTTTTT. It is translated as CASRKTGANEKLFF.